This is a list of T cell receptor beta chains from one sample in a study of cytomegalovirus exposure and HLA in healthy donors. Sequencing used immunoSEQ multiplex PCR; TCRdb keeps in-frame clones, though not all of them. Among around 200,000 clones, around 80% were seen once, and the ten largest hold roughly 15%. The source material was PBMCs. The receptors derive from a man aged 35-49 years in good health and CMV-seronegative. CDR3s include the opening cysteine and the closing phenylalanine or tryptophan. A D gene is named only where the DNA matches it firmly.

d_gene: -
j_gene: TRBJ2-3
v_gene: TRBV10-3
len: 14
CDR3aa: CAISGGGDTDTQYF
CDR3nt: TGTGCCATCAGTGGCGGGGGCGACACAGATACGCAGTATTTT

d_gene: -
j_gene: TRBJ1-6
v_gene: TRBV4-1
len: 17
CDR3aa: CASSQEGGGFYNSPLHF
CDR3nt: TGCGCCAGCAGCCAAGAAGGCGGTGGGTTCTATAATTCACCCCTCCACTTT

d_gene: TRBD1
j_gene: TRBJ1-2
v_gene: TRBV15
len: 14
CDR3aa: CATIRDRGNYGYTF
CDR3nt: TGTGCCACAATCCGGGACAGGGGAAACTATGGCTACACCTTC

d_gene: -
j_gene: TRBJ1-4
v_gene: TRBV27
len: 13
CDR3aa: CASSLESNEKLFF
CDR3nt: TGTGCCAGCAGTTTGGAGAGCAATGAAAAACTGTTTTTT

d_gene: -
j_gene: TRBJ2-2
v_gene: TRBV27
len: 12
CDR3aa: CASCTPAGELFF
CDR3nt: TGTGCCAGCTGTACCCCGGCCGGGGAGCTGTTTTTT

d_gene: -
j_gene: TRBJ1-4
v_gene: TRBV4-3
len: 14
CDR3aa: CASSQDSGNEKLFF
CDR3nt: TGCGCCAGCAGCCAAGATTCCGGGAATGAAAAACTGTTTTTT

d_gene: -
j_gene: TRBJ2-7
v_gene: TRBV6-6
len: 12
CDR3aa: CASRPNNYEQYF
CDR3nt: TGTGCCAGCAGGCCGAACAACTACGAGCAGTACTTC

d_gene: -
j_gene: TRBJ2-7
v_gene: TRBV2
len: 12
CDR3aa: CASRSDIYEQYF
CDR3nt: TGTGCCAGCAGGTCCGACATCTACGAGCAGTACTTC

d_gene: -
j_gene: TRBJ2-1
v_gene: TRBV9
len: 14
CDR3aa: CASSAPVGDNEQFF
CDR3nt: TGTGCCAGCAGCGCTCCTGTCGGGGACAATGAGCAGTTCTTC

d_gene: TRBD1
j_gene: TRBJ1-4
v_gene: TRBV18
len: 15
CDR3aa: CASSPPSGQGAKLFF
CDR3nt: TGTGCCAGCTCCCCCCCGTCGGGACAGGGGGCGAAACTGTTTTTT

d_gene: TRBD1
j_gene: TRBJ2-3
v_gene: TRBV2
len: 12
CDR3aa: CASSVGQGKVYF
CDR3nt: TGTGCCAGCAGCGTGGGACAGGGGAAAGTGTATTTT

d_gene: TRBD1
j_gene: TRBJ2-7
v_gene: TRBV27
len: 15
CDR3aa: CASSYRTGVIYEQYF
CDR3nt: TGTGCCAGCAGTTACCGGACAGGGGTTATCTACGAGCAGTACTTC

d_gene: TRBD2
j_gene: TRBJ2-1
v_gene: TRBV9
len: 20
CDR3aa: CASSVSLAGERLGSYNEQFF
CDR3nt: TGTGCCAGCAGCGTCTCACTAGCGGGGGAGCGGTTGGGCTCCTACAATGAGCAGTTCTTC

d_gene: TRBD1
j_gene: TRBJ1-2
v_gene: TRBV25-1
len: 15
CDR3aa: CASSDPAGGSYGYTF
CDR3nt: TGTGCCAGCAGTGATCCGGCAGGGGGAAGCTATGGCTACACCTTC

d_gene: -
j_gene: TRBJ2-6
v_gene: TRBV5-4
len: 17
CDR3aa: CASSLPGLSSGANVLTF
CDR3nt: TGTGCCAGCAGCTTGCCAGGCTTAAGCTCTGGGGCCAACGTCCTGACTTTC

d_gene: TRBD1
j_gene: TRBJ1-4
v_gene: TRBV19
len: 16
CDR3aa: CASSISRSRGREKLFF
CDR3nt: TGTGCCAGTAGTATCTCCCGTTCCAGGGGGCGCGAAAAACTGTTTTTT

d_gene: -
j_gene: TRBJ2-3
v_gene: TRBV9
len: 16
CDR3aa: CASSVAGTAGSDTQYF
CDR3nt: TGTGCCAGCAGCGTAGCGGGGACTGCCGGATCAGATACGCAGTATTTT